This is a list of T cell receptor beta chains from one sample in a study of CXCR3-negative and CXCR3-positive naive CD8 T cells. One entry per CDR3 protein, without DNA, is what TCRdb gives after re-calling the 5' RACE reads. In total, the table holds 35,000 to 40,000 distinct CDR3 sequences. Sequenced input: memory CD8+ T cells from blood. These receptor sequences come from a human donor in good health. Some clones in this sample may be carry-over from other donors' samples. CDR3s include the opening cysteine and the closing phenylalanine or tryptophan.

CASSPDSGGYEQYF	TRBV12-3/TRBV12-4	TRBJ2-7
CASSLYGRNNEQFF	TRBV11-2	TRBJ2-1
CASSQGPDATYEQYF	TRBV4-2	TRBJ2-7
CASSSGLAGGEQFF	TRBV11-2	TRBJ2-1
CASSQDTSGAYNEQFF	TRBV4-3	TRBJ2-1
CASSFGQLGYEQYF	TRBV12-3/TRBV12-4	TRBJ2-7
CASSLAWGASTDTQYF	TRBV7-6	TRBJ2-3
CASSLGDRAYEQYF	TRBV12-3/TRBV12-4	TRBJ2-7
CASSLYVGGQETQYF	TRBV7-3	TRBJ2-5
CASGSSQGSGYTF	TRBV12-5	TRBJ1-2
CASSKDAEGNEQFF	TRBV6-4	TRBJ2-1
CASSYPPGQGLDTQYF	TRBV6-5	TRBJ2-3
CASSLQGGKNIQYF	TRBV12-3/TRBV12-4	TRBJ2-4
CASSPRQGVRVNQPQHF	TRBV7-8	TRBJ1-5
CSARLAGSETGELFF	TRBV20-1	TRBJ2-2
CASSQDKTRYSGNTIYF	TRBV4-3	TRBJ1-3
CASRYGPEDPNYGYTF	TRBV7-9	TRBJ1-2
CAISGTSGRSYNEQFF	TRBV10-3	TRBJ2-1
CASSIRPVGGEQYF	TRBV19	TRBJ2-7
CASSYSGTGGSEQYF	TRBV6-2/TRBV6-3	TRBJ2-7
CSAREYREDTYNEQFF	TRBV20-1	TRBJ2-1
CASNDSGGAGDEQFF	TRBV6-4	TRBJ2-1
CASSVPGQGLTEQFF	TRBV25-1	TRBJ2-1
CSARGGQSSYEQYF	TRBV20-1	TRBJ2-7